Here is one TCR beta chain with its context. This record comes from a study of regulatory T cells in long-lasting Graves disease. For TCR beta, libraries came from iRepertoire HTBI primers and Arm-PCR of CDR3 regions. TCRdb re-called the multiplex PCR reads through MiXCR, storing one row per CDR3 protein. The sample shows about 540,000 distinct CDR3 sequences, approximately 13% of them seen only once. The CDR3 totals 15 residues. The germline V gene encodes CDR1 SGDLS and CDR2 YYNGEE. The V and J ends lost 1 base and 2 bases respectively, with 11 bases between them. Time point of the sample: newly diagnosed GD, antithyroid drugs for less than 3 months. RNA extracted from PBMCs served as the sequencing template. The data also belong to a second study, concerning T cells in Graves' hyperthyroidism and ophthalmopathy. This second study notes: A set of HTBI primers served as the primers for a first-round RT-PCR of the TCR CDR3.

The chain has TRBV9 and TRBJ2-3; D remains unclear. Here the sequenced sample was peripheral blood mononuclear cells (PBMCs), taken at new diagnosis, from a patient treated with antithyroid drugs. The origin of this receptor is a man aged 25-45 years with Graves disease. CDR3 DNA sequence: TGTGCCAGCAGCGTAAGCCCTGACCTCACAGATACGCAGTATTTT. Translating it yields CASSVSPDLTDTQYF.